This T cell receptor beta chain emerged from a study of T-cell memory formation after mild COVID-19. Study-wide context: TCR clusters showed largely donor specificity.

5'RACE primed from the constant segment yielded TCR alpha and TCR beta cDNA libraries bearing sample barcodes and UMIs. TCRdb re-derived calls from the 5' RACE reads in MiXCR, one entry per CDR3 protein. The data contain fewer than 600,000 distinct CDR3 sequences, less than 25% of them seen just once; the ten biggest clones take up around 9.2%. Regarding the study as a whole: Day 15 to 85 contractors were CD4/CD8 balanced; later expanders leaned CD4+. For contracting clones, CD4+ ones sat mainly in CM and EM, CD8+ in EMRA.

There are a few counts of this clonotype. What it recognizes is unknown. Germline assignment: CDR1 MNHNY and CDR2 SVGAGI (reference sequence). This CDR3 comprises 15 residues. Losses at the gene ends were 2 bases for V and 3 bases for J; bases not matched to a gene: 4. Specimen: PBMCs or a T cell subset sorted from them (not recorded which). This chain links TRBV6-6 with TRBJ2-5, with 9 bases fitting TRBD1. This receptor was obtained from an adult woman who had mild COVID-19 (a few samples of this study predate the infection). Cell type and time point are not known. In DNA form, the CDR3 reads TGTGCCAGCAGTTACCCACAGGGGGCAGAAGAGACCCAGTACTTC. Residues: CASSYPQGAEETQYF.